Listed here are 25 T cell receptor beta chains from one sample, sequenced in a study of T cells after yellow fever vaccination. TCRdb itself ran the 5' RACE reads through MiXCR, one entry per CDR3 protein. The sample records 350,000 or so distinct CDR3 sequences, 7% to 9% being singletons. The sample here was PBMCs, taken more than 35 days after the first yellow fever vaccination. These receptors all come from a young man who received the YFV17D yellow fever vaccine.

This clonotype came up a few times. The chain is built from TRBV29-1 and TRBJ2-3; the match to TRBD1 covers 10 bases. Germline CDR1 reads SQVTM; CDR2 reads ANQGSEA. CDR3 length: 13 amino acids. With V trimmed by 6 bases and J by 5 bases, 5 bases remained unmatched. The chain's CDR3 is CSVDRGRGDTQYF. As DNA, the CDR3 is TGCAGCGTAGACAGGGGGCGCGGAGATACGCAGTATTTT.

This clonotype was observed a few times. The J gene is TRBJ1-1, the V gene TRBV6-1; a possible D gene is TRBD1 (5 bases). Germline values: CDR1 MNHNS, CDR2 SASEGT. CDR3 size: 14 residues. V was cut by 2 bases and J by 6 bases, with 13 bases left in between. CDR3 residues: CASSELSGYPEAFF. CDR3 in DNA: TGTGCCAGCAGTGAACTATCAGGGTACCCTGAAGCTTTCTTT.

This clonotype occurred a few times. This chain joins TRBV12-3 or TRBV12-4 and TRBJ1-1; 10 bases are a match to TRBD1. The CDR3 totals 14 residues. V trimming: 6 bases; J trimming: 3 bases; junction bases outside the gene matches: 4. The CDR3 loop is CASSNGQGDTEAFF. CDR3 DNA: TGTGCCAGCAGCAACGGACAGGGGGACACTGAAGCTTTCTTT.

The chain joins TRBV7-8 to TRBJ1-4; 11 bases line up with TRBD1. Trimming took 5 bases from V and 5 from J; bases not matched to a gene: 10. The CDR3 extends over 17 amino acids. Germline CDR1 reads SGHVS; CDR2 reads FQNEAQ. CDR3 sequence reads: CASSPRTGGSMNEKLFF. The CDR3 coding sequence is TGTGCCAGCAGCCCAAGGACAGGGGGCTCCATGAATGAAAAACTGTTTTTT. The variable domain in full, with the rest retrieved from reference TRBV7-8 and TRBJ1-4, is GAGVSQSPRYKVAKRGQDVALRCDPISGHVSLFWYQQALGQGPEFLTYFQNEAQLDKSGLPSDRFFAERPEGSVSTLKIQRTQQEDSAVYLCASSPRTGGSMNEKLFFGSGTQLSVL.

The chain links TRBV10-3 to TRBJ2-1, with TRBD1 identical over 7 bases. The CDR3 consists of 14 residues. In germline, CDR1 is ENHRY, CDR2 SYGVKD. V lost 2 bases and J lost 5; bases outside the gene matches: 3. CDR3 sequence (DNA): TGTGCCATCAGTGAGAGAGGGGGCCACAATGAGCAGTTCTTC. This translates into CAISERGGHNEQFF.

This clonotype was seen a handful of times. The chain employs TRBV20-1 and TRBJ1-2; no clear D gene. Looked up from germline, CDR1 is DFQATT and CDR2 is SNEGSKA (reference sequence). The CDR3 contains 12 residues. Trimming took off 1 base at V and 8 bases at J, with 11 bases between the two ends. The CDR3, as DNA: TGCAGTGCTAGAGTCACGAGTCCCGGCTACACCTTC. Protein sequence: CSARVTSPGYTF.

CDR3 amino acids: CATSGRRGTSYNEQFF. The CDR3 coding sequence is TGTGCCACCAGCGGTCGGCGGGGGACCTCCTACAATGAGCAGTTCTTC. The chain recombines TRBV24-1 with TRBJ2-1, with 7 bases matching TRBD2. CDR3 length: 16 residues. Trimming removed 7 bases from V and 0 bases from J; junction bases left unmatched: 8. CDR1 is KGHDR and CDR2 is SFDVKD in the germline V gene.

This clonotype was counted between two and nine times. V usage is TRBV7-8 and J usage is TRBJ2-3; tentative D call: TRBD1 (6 bases). The germline CDR1 and CDR2 sequences are SGHVS and FQNEAQ. V dropped 1 base and J dropped 4 bases, with 21 bases sitting between them. The CDR3 consists of 18 residues. The CDR3 sequence: CASSLVSEYRVRADTQYF. The CDR3, as DNA: TGTGCCAGCAGCTTAGTGTCGGAGTACAGGGTTCGGGCAGATACGCAGTATTTT.

Ten or more counts support this clonotype. V is TRBV20-1 and J is TRBJ1-1; D might be TRBD1 (6 bases). Germline CDR1 is DFQATT and CDR2 is SNEGSKA (reference sequence). Deletions cut 3 bases from V and 5 bases from J, with 13 bases between. The CDR3 runs to 13 residues. This chain's CDR3 is CSASQGPGTEAFF. CDR3 nucleotides: TGCAGTGCTAGTCAGGGGCCCGGTACTGAAGCTTTCTTT.

This clonotype was recorded a few times. The genes are TRBV18 and TRBJ2-4; TRBD1 might be the D (5 bases). In germline, CDR1 is KGHSH, CDR2 LQKENI. The ends were cut back, 3 bases at V and 1 base at J, with 13 bases in the middle. The CDR3 totals 16 residues. Here the CDR3 reads CASSPSHAGAKNIQYF. As DNA, the CDR3 is TGTGCCAGCTCACCGAGCCATGCAGGGGCCAAAAACATTCAGTACTTC.

This clonotype has a count of ten or more. The CDR3, as DNA: TGCGCCAGCAGCTTGGTCGGGCGGGCCCGGGGAGATACGCAGTATTTT. This encodes CASSLVGRARGDTQYF. V and J are TRBV5-1 and TRBJ2-3; perhaps TRBD2 as D (5 bases). Germline V CDR1 and CDR2: SGHRS, YFSETQ. V was clipped by 0 bases and J by 5 bases, with 16 bases between them. The CDR3 covers 16 residues.

This rearrangement joins TRBV12-3 or TRBV12-4 to TRBJ1-1, with unresolved D. V dropped 0 bases and J dropped 4 bases, with 6 bases sitting between them. The CDR3 totals 13 residues. This CDR3 is CASSLAQSTEAFF. CDR3 nucleotides: TGTGCCAGCAGTTTAGCACAGAGCACTGAAGCTTTCTTT.

CDR3 nucleotide sequence: TGTGCCAGCAGCTCTGCGACAGGGGTGGCAGATACGCAGTATTTT. Amino acids: CASSSATGVADTQYF. The genes are TRBV5-4 and TRBJ2-3, with 8 bases lining up with TRBD1. This CDR3 is built from 15 residues. CDR1 and CDR2 from the germline V gene are SGHNT and YYREEE (reference sequence). Losses at the gene ends were 3 bases for V and 4 bases for J; bases not matched to a gene: 7.

V gene TRBV19 combines with J gene TRBJ2-3; 7 nucleotides agree with TRBD2. After removal of 2 bases from V and 1 base from J, the junction contained 3 bases not matched to a gene. This CDR3 has 15 amino acids. The V gene's germline CDR1 is LNHDA and CDR2 SQIVND (reference sequence). The CDR3 reads CASSIRAGGTDTQYF. The CDR3 region has the DNA TGTGCCAGTAGTATAAGGGCGGGGGGCACAGATACGCAGTATTTT.

The table lists this clonotype with a few counts. The chain has TRBV12-3 or TRBV12-4 and TRBJ2-1; the D call may be TRBD1 or TRBD2 (5 bases each). The CDR3 covers 16 residues. With 6 bases removed from V and 1 base from J, the gap between germline ends came to 16 bases. CDR3 amino acids: CASSLSGTRSYNEQFF. The DNA of the CDR3 is TGTGCCAGCAGCCTATCCGGGACCAGATCCTACAATGAGCAGTTCTTC.

The table lists this clonotype with many counts. This sequence joins TRBV7-9 and TRBJ2-4; 8 bases fit TRBD1. The V gene end was trimmed by 4 bases and the J gene end by 2 bases; junction bases not matched to a gene: 10. This CDR3 is built from 17 residues. Germline V lookup: CDR1 SEHNR, CDR2 FQNEAQ (reference sequence). The CDR3 nucleotides read TGTGCCAGCAGCTCCACGGACAGGGTCCAAACCAAAAACATTCAGTACTTC. Translation gives CASSSTDRVQTKNIQYF.

This clonotype was counted between two and nine times. J is TRBJ1-1 and V is TRBV7-9; 7 bases are shared with TRBD1. The CDR3 has 14 amino acids. The junction had 4 bases not matched to a gene; V was cut back by 4 bases and J by 2 bases. CDR1 is SEHNR and CDR2 is FQNEAQ in the germline V gene (reference sequence). The chain's CDR3 is CASSSGQRNTEAFF. DNA of the CDR3: TGTGCCAGCAGCTCGGGACAGAGAAACACTGAAGCTTTCTTT.

This clonotype was detected only a few times. The chain is built from TRBV12-3 or TRBV12-4 and TRBJ1-4, with D uncertain. The CDR3 sequence is 18 residues long. Trimming took off 4 bases at V and 0 bases at J, with 18 bases between the two ends. The CDR3 is CASSSKHHTKATNEKLFF. As DNA, the CDR3 is TGTGCCAGCAGTTCTAAACACCATACTAAGGCAACTAATGAAAAACTGTTTTTT.

The rearrangement joins TRBV7-3 to TRBJ2-1; D remains ambiguous. In germline, CDR1 is SGHTA, CDR2 FQGTGA. This CDR3 region has 13 residues. Trimming cost V 5 bases and J 7 bases, with 12 bases left between them. The CDR3: CASSTYTENEQFF. As DNA, the CDR3 is TGTGCCAGCAGCACCTACACAGAGAATGAGCAGTTCTTC.

This chain uses TRBV29-1 with TRBJ2-3; D gene unclear. Trimming pared 6 bases from V and 11 bases from J, leaving 21 bases between. The CDR3 has 13 residues. Looked up from germline, CDR1 is SQVTM and CDR2 is ANQGSEA. The CDR3 DNA sequence: TGCAGCGTCGCAGCATTGACTGGTCTAGGGCAGTATTTT. The encoded protein is CSVAALTGLGQYF.

This clonotype was seen a handful of times. J is TRBJ2-4 and V is TRBV20-1; 10 positions agree with TRBD1. Germline trimming cut 6 bases from V and 6 bases from J; bases unmatched to any gene: 5. CDR3 size: 13 residues. Looked up from germline, CDR1 is DFQATT and CDR2 is SNEGSKA (reference sequence). The CDR3 loop reads CSATRDRGNIQYF. The CDR3 DNA is TGCAGTGCCACGCGGGACAGGGGAAACATTCAGTACTTC.

J is TRBJ1-2 and V is TRBV20-1, with 7 bases lining up with TRBD1. Germline values: CDR1 DFQATT, CDR2 SNEGSKA (reference sequence). The CDR3 spans 14 residues. J was trimmed by 2 bases and V by 2 bases; bases with no gene match: 5. CDR3 sequence (DNA): TGCAGTGCTAGAAACCAGGGGGTGAACTATGGCTACACCTTC. Amino acids: CSARNQGVNYGYTF.

This clonotype was seen more than once but under ten times. This rearrangement joins TRBV12-3 or TRBV12-4 to TRBJ1-1; 7 nucleotides match TRBD1. CDR3 size: 13 residues. After removal of 2 bases from V and 7 bases from J, the junction contained 4 bases not matched to a gene. CDR3 amino acids: CASSLSYRGEAFF. The DNA for the CDR3 is TGTGCCAGCAGTTTATCCTACAGGGGTGAAGCTTTCTTT.

This chain uses TRBV10-3 with TRBJ2-5, with 10 bases fitting TRBD2. V was clipped by 8 bases and J by 4 bases; unmatched bases: 7. Germline-derived CDR1 and CDR2 are ENHRY and SYGVKD. The CDR3 totals 14 residues. CDR3 sequence (DNA): TGTGCCATCCGGCCTAGCGGGGGAGGAGAGACCCAGTACTTC. Translating it yields CAIRPSGGGETQYF.

This chain uses TRBV12-3 or TRBV12-4 with TRBJ1-1; D is unresolved. Trimming cost V 3 bases and J 5 bases, with 7 bases left between them. The CDR3 length is 12 residues. The CDR3 loop reads CASSFSLTEAFF. The CDR3 bases are TGTGCCAGCAGTTTCTCCTTGACTGAAGCTTTCTTT.